The present T cell receptor (beta chain) was sequenced within a study of blood T cell repertoires in COVID-19. Overall study context: COVID-19 samples collected from the United States, Italy and Spain covered acute and convalescent phases. From T cells, B-cell-depleted T cells, or PBMCs came the material, which was cDNA or gDNA.

In the original analysis: Amplification of reference gene primers provided the estimated nucleated cell counts. Libraries were prepared by immunoSEQ multiplex PCR; TCRdb keeps only in-frame clonotypes and omits some of them. V, J and clone size are those of that table, while D and trimming were read from the DNA. Found here are about 200,000 clones, 75% to 85% of them singletons; the top ten hold 9.7%. The germline gives CDR1 MNHEY, CDR2 SVGEGT. CDR3 length equals 14 residues. V lost 2 bases, J lost 1 base, and 8 bases lay in between. The sequence came from a man in his forties or fifties with active or convalescent COVID-19. This chain links TRBV6-2 or TRBV6-3 with TRBJ1-1; D uncertain. The sequencing input was peripheral blood. CDR3 DNA sequence: TGTGCCAGCAGTTACCTCGACAAGAACACTGAAGCTTTCTTT. Amino acid sequence: CASSYLDKNTEAFF.